Below are 23 T cell receptor beta chains sequenced from a single sample in a study of naive and memory T cell subsets. An equimolar mix of two oligonucleotides served as the beta constant-region primer for TRBC1 and TRBC2. MiXCR, applied by TCRdb to the UMI-ligation and nested PCR reads, yields one record per CDR3 protein. The sample includes tens of thousands of distinct CDR3 sequences, around 10% of them seen just once. Material: effector memory CD4+ T cells from blood. Subset defined: effector memory, CD45RA- CD27-. All receptors come from a human donor in good health.

In its sample, this clonotype was seen many times. This chain uses TRBV28 with TRBJ2-5; D uncertain. Germline values: CDR1 MDHEN, CDR2 SYDVKM. The ends were cut back, 6 bases at V and 1 base at J, with 12 bases in the middle. The CDR3 contains 14 residues. The chain's CDR3 is CASSHQQPQETQYF. In DNA, the CDR3 is TGTGCCAGCAGCCACCAGCAGCCCCAAGAGACCCAGTACTTC.

This chain joins TRBV6-2 or TRBV6-3 and TRBJ1-6; D is uncertain. The length of the CDR3 is 17 residues. Deletions cut 4 bases from V and 6 bases from J, with 19 bases between. Germline V gene data show CDR1 as MNHEY and CDR2 as SVGEGT. The CDR3 spells CASSWAKRSSGNSPLHF. The CDR3 nucleotides are TGTGCCAGCAGTTGGGCCAAAAGATCCTCCGGTAATTCACCCCTCCACTTT.

This clonotype was observed a single time. The chain carries TRBV27 and TRBJ2-1; 8 nucleotides agree with TRBD1. CDR3 length: 14 amino acids. The V gene end was trimmed by 5 bases and the J gene end by 6 bases; junction bases not matched to a gene: 6. Germline loops: CDR1 MNHEY, CDR2 SMNVEV (reference sequence). The CDR3 loop reads CASSLQGAVNEQFF. The CDR3 bases are TGTGCCAGCAGTCTTCAGGGGGCGGTCAATGAGCAGTTCTTC.

This clonotype showed up just a few times. The chain joins TRBV7-2 to TRBJ2-1, with TRBD2 as a possible D gene (5 bases). Looked up from germline, CDR1 is SGHTA and CDR2 is FQGNSA. This CDR3 contains 15 residues. Trimming shortened V by 0 bases and J by 3 bases, and 9 bases separated the two germline ends. CDR3 DNA: TGTGCCAGCAGCTTAGCGGTAGGACTCTACAATGAGCAGTTCTTC. It is translated as CASSLAVGLYNEQFF. The variable domain in full, with the rest retrieved from reference TRBV7-2 and TRBJ2-1, is GAGVSQSPSNKVTEKGKDVELRCDPISGHTALYWYRQSLGQGLEFLIYFQGNSAPDKSGLPSDRFSAERTGGSVSTLTIQRTQQEDSAVYLCASSLAVGLYNEQFFGPGTRLTVL.

This chain connects TRBV7-2 to TRBJ2-3, with 8 bases lining up with TRBD2. The CDR3 runs 16 residues. Per germline, CDR1 SGHTA and CDR2 FQGNSA. Losses at the gene ends were 0 bases for V and 3 bases for J; bases not matched to a gene: 5. CDR3 loop: CASSLATAGGTDTQYF. DNA of the CDR3: TGTGCCAGCAGCTTAGCGACGGCGGGGGGAACAGATACGCAGTATTTT.

This chain connects TRBV5-6 to TRBJ1-6; 10 nucleotides line up with TRBD1. The V gene's germline CDR1 is SGHDT and CDR2 YYEEEE. V shed 0 bases and J 6 bases; nucleotides not matched to a gene: 9. The CDR3 is made up of 18 amino acids. The CDR3 region is CASSLGTGTGALNSPLHF. The CDR3 DNA reads as TGTGCCAGCAGCTTGGGCACCGGGACAGGGGCTCTTAATTCACCCCTCCACTTT.

The count of this clonotype is one. V usage is TRBV7-9 and J usage is TRBJ2-5; maybe TRBD1 (5 bases). CDR1 is SEHNR, CDR2 FQNEAQ, per germline (reference sequence). The CDR3 contains 13 residues. V was cut by 5 bases and J by 5 bases, with 12 bases left in between. This chain's CDR3 is CASSRQGWETQYF. The CDR3 DNA follows: TGTGCCAGCAGCCGTCAGGGTTGGGAGACCCAGTACTTC.

The V call is TRBV18, the J call TRBJ2-6; D might be TRBD2 (5 bases). Germline V gene sequence: CDR1 KGHSH, CDR2 LQKENI. The CDR3 is made up of 15 amino acids. With 5 bases removed from V and 9 bases from J, the gap between germline ends came to 17 bases. The CDR3 DNA follows: TGTGCCAGCTCAGACTATGACCTGACGGTCAACGTCCTGACTTTC. Amino acid sequence: CASSDYDLTVNVLTF.

The V call is TRBV27, the J call TRBJ2-7, with D perhaps matching TRBD2 (7 bases). Germline values: CDR1 MNHEY, CDR2 SMNVEV (reference sequence). Trimming left V 6 bases short and J 2 bases short, with 23 bases between. CDR3 size: 17 residues. DNA for the CDR3: TGTGCCAGCAGCTCAGTACGTACGCGGGGGCAGCCCTACGAGCAGTACTTC. Translation gives CASSSVRTRGQPYEQYF.

V usage is TRBV7-6 and J usage is TRBJ1-1, with D uncertain. The V gene lost 5 bases and the J gene lost 1 base, with 8 bases spanning the gap. Looked up from germline, CDR1 is SGHVS and CDR2 is FNYEAQ. CDR3 length equals 13 residues. The chain's CDR3 is CASSTQENTEAFF. The DNA of the CDR3 is TGTGCCAGCAGCACCCAGGAGAACACTGAAGCTTTCTTT.

This clonotype was counted many times. This chain connects TRBV7-3 to TRBJ2-1, with TRBD2 matching 8 bases. Germline CDR1 SGHTA, CDR2 FQGTGA. The CDR3 length is 15 residues. J gave up 2 bases and V 5 bases, and 5 bases lay outside the gene matches. CDR3 sequence reads: CASSGSGGTYNEQFF. The CDR3 DNA sequence: TGTGCCAGCAGCGGGAGCGGGGGAACCTACAATGAGCAGTTCTTC.

This chain links TRBV9 with TRBJ2-3; 11 positions match TRBD2. After removal of 0 bases from V and 15 bases from J, the junction contained 6 bases not matched to a gene. Germline values: CDR1 SGDLS, CDR2 YYNGEE. This CDR3 spans 13 amino acids. In DNA, the CDR3 is TGTGCCAGCAGCGTAGTTACTAGCGGGAGACACTATTTT. It yields the protein CASSVVTSGRHYF.

This clonotype has at least ten counts. J is TRBJ2-7 and V is TRBV29-1, with D perhaps matching TRBD1 (6 bases). The CDR3 loop spans 15 amino acids. Trimming left V 4 bases short and J 3 bases short, with 19 bases between. From germline, CDR1 is SQVTM and CDR2 ANQGSEA. In DNA, the CDR3 is TGCAGCGTTGGGGCCCCCGGGACATCTCTCTACGAGCAGTACTTC. It encodes CSVGAPGTSLYEQYF.

This clonotype was counted at least ten times. The J gene is TRBJ1-5, the V gene TRBV2; the D is unclear. This CDR3 spans 13 amino acids. The germline V gene has CDR1 SNHLY and CDR2 FYNNEI. V lost 7 bases and J lost 7, with 14 bases in between. CDR3 protein: CASNERGNQPQHF. DNA for the CDR3: TGTGCCAGCAACGAACGGGGAAACCAGCCCCAGCATTTT.

This clonotype was recorded a few times. V and J are TRBV28 and TRBJ1-1; D gene ambiguous. Germline CDR1 reads MDHEN; CDR2 reads SYDVKM. The ends were cut back, 5 bases at V and 7 bases at J, with 26 bases in the middle. The CDR3 is 17 residues long. CDR3 nucleotides: TGTGCCAGCAGTACCCCGTGGGTTGGGAGGGAGAGGGTTGAAGCTTTCTTT. Translated, it gives CASSTPWVGRERVEAFF.

The chain has TRBV5-1 and TRBJ2-1, with TRBD1 matching over 10 bases. The V gene's germline CDR1 is SGHRS and CDR2 YFSETQ. This CDR3 spans 18 amino acids. The junction had 10 bases not matched to a gene; V was cut back by 2 bases and J by 2 bases. CDR3 DNA sequence: TGCGCCAGCAGCTTCCCCTCCTCCGGGACAGGGGCCTACAATGAGCAGTTCTTC. Its translation is CASSFPSSGTGAYNEQFF. The full variable domain, with the rest looked up from reference TRBV5-1 and TRBJ2-1, is KAGVTQTPRYLIKTRGQQVTLSCSPISGHRSVSWYQQTPGQGLQFLFEYFSETQRNKGNFPGRFSGRQFSNSRSEMNVSTLELGDSALYLCASSFPSSGTGAYNEQFFGPGTRLTVL.

This clonotype has just a few counts. The chain links TRBV29-1 to TRBJ1-2; D possibly corresponds to TRBD1 (6 bases). Deletions cut 4 bases from V and 4 bases from J, with 13 bases between. Germline-derived CDR1 and CDR2 are SQVTM and ANQGSEA. This CDR3 spans 13 amino acids. As DNA, the CDR3 is TGCAGCGTTGTGGGGGGGGCCGCCTATGGCTACACCTTC. Encoded protein: CSVVGGAAYGYTF.

This clonotype has only a few counts. The V and J genes are TRBV20-1 and TRBJ2-7; 7 bases map to TRBD1. The CDR3 covers 12 residues. Germline lookup yields CDR1 DFQATT and CDR2 SNEGSKA (reference sequence). The ends lost 7 bases at V and 3 bases at J; junction bases unmatched: 6. The CDR3 nucleotides read TGCAGTGGTAACAGGGGTAGCTACGAGCAGTACTTC. Translated, it gives CSGNRGSYEQYF.

V and J are TRBV11-2 and TRBJ2-1; 7 nucleotides agree with TRBD2. J was trimmed by 5 bases and V by 3 bases; bases with no gene match: 7. CDR3 length: 15 residues. Germline V CDR1 and CDR2: SGHAT, FQNNGV. CDR3 protein: CASSFSRGSHNEQFF. CDR3 DNA sequence: TGTGCCAGCAGCTTTTCCCGCGGGAGCCACAATGAGCAGTTCTTC. Variable domain in full (rest from reference TRBV11-2 and TRBJ2-1): EAGVAQSPRYKIIEKRQSVAFWCNPISGHATLYWYQQILGQGPKLLIQFQNNGVVDDSQLPKDRFSAERLKGVDSTLKIQPAKLEDSAVYLCASSFSRGSHNEQFFGPGTRLTVL.

This clonotype was found many times. This chain links TRBV6-5 with TRBJ1-4; D uncertain. The germline V and J ends were trimmed by 0 bases and 7 bases, with 6 bases remaining between them. CDR1 and CDR2 from the germline V gene are MNHEY and SVGAGI. The CDR3 is 13 amino acids. DNA of the CDR3: TGTGCCAGCAGTTACTCGACAACTGAAAAACTGTTTTTT. It encodes CASSYSTTEKLFF.

This clonotype was found a few times. This sequence joins TRBV4-1 and TRBJ2-1, with D perhaps matching TRBD2 (5 bases). The CDR3 is 13 amino acids. CDR1 is MGHRA, CDR2 YSYEKL, per germline. Trimming shortened V by 0 bases and J by 12 bases, and 12 bases separated the two germline ends. The CDR3 DNA is TGCGCCAGCAGCCAAGATCTTGTTCGGGGGCAGTTCTTC. Its translation: CASSQDLVRGQFF.

This clonotype was recorded many times. The J gene is TRBJ2-3, the V gene TRBV20-1; possible D gene TRBD2, 5 bases. CDR1 is DFQATT, CDR2 SNEGSKA, per germline (reference sequence). This CDR3 has 16 amino acids. Trimming stripped 4 bases from V and 0 bases from J, with 17 bases between. The CDR3 nucleotides are TGCAGTGCTACCGAAAAAAGCGGCCCTAGCACAGATACGCAGTATTTT. This translates into CSATEKSGPSTDTQYF.

This clonotype was counted ten times or more. The chain recombines TRBV7-2 with TRBJ2-7, with 7 bases fitting TRBD2. V was pared by 5 bases and J by 5 bases, with 9 bases of the junction left unmatched. The germline V gene encodes CDR1 SGHTA and CDR2 FQGNSA. The CDR3 runs 14 residues. CDR3: CASSPRAGVDEQYF. As DNA, the CDR3 is TGTGCCAGCAGCCCAAGGGCGGGAGTCGACGAGCAGTACTTC.